Below are 20 T cell receptor beta chains sequenced from a single sample in a study of technical replicates of blood from a few donors. Repertoires were generated with immunoSEQ multiplex PCR, while TCRdb's copy carries only in-frame clones and drops some. Of under 90,000 clones detected, roughly 96% appear once; the ten largest clones hold around 0.22%. Material: T cells isolated from PBMCs. Receptors originate from a human donor in good health.

This sequence joins TRBV27 and TRBJ2-5; 7 bases map to TRBD1. Germline V lookup: CDR1 MNHEY, CDR2 SMNVEV (reference sequence). The CDR3 runs 13 residues. The V segment lost 3 bases and the J segment 11 bases; nucleotides outside the gene matches: 9. The CDR3 DNA is TGTGCCAGCAGTTTGAACAGGGGTAGGTCTCAGTACTTC. This translates into CASSLNRGRSQYF.

V is TRBV28 and J is TRBJ1-4; perhaps TRBD1 as D (6 bases). From germline, CDR1 is MDHEN and CDR2 SYDVKM. The CDR3 totals 14 residues. V shed 5 bases and J shed 5 bases, with 12 bases lying between them. The DNA for the CDR3 is TGTGCCAGCAGTAGGGGGGGTGGGAATGAAAAACTGTTTTTT. This codes for CASSRGGGNEKLFF.

The rearrangement links TRBV6-4 to TRBJ2-3, with TRBD2 matching over 7 bases. With 4 bases clipped from V and 4 bases from J, the junction kept 5 bases outside the gene matches. The CDR3 has 14 residues. Germline V gene data show CDR1 as MRHNA and CDR2 as SNTAGT. Here the CDR3 reads CASSGSSGADTQYF. The CDR3 DNA is TGTGCCAGCAGTGGATCCAGCGGGGCAGATACGCAGTATTTT.

J is TRBJ2-2 and V is TRBV28; maybe TRBD2 (5 bases). The CDR3 has 11 amino acids. The germline gives CDR1 MDHEN, CDR2 SYDVKM. Trimming took 2 bases from V and 15 from J, leaving 10 bases between them. The CDR3 DNA follows: TGTGCCAGCAGTTTAGGACTGTCGATGTTTTTT. Translated: CASSLGLSMFF. Variable domain in full (rest from reference TRBV28 and TRBJ2-2): DVKVTQSSRYLVKRTGEKVFLECVQDMDHENMFWYRQDPGLGLRLIYFSYDVKMKEKGDIPEGYSVSREKKERFSLILESASTNQTSMYLCASSLGLSMFFGEGSRLTVL.

The chain links TRBV19 to TRBJ1-1; D is perhaps TRBD1 (5 bases). Germline CDR1 is LNHDA and CDR2 is SQIVND (reference sequence). CDR3 length equals 17 residues. V lost 5 bases, J lost 0 bases, and 19 bases lay in between. CDR3 amino acids: CASSFPRLAGLNTEAFF. The CDR3 region has the DNA TGTGCCAGTAGTTTCCCCCGGTTGGCAGGGTTGAACACTGAAGCTTTCTTT.

The chain is built from TRBV6-5 and TRBJ1-1, with 9 bases aligning to TRBD1. The CDR3 length is 14 residues. Germline assignment: CDR1 MNHEY and CDR2 SVGAGI. V lost 7 bases and J lost 13; bases outside the gene matches: 16. The CDR3 nucleotides are TGTGCCAGCACCAATAACCCGGGACAGGGCATTGTTTTCTTT. Protein: CASTNNPGQGIVFF.

The chain has TRBV14 and TRBJ1-3; no clear D gene. Trimming took off 2 bases at V and 0 bases at J, with 5 bases between the two ends. The CDR3 totals 14 residues. Germline V gene lookup returns CDR1 SGHDN and CDR2 FVKESK. In nucleotides, the CDR3 is TGTGCCAGCAGCCAATCTTTCTCTGGAAACACCATATATTTT. Its protein is CASSQSFSGNTIYF.

This rearrangement joins TRBV6-5 to TRBJ2-7; a possible D gene is TRBD1 (6 bases). The length of the CDR3 is 15 residues. V was shortened by 2 bases and J by 3 bases, with 14 bases between the two germline ends. Germline values: CDR1 MNHEY, CDR2 SVGAGI. The CDR3 spells CASSYTSDSYYEQYF. DNA for the CDR3: TGTGCCAGCAGTTACACCTCGGACAGTTACTACGAGCAGTACTTC.

The chain links TRBV11-3 to TRBJ2-7, with D perhaps TRBD1 (5 bases). Per germline, CDR1 SGHNT and CDR2 YENEEA. The ends were cut back, 3 bases at V and 3 bases at J, with 9 bases in the middle. The CDR3 totals 13 residues. CDR3 loop: CASSLTASYEQYF. The CDR3 DNA is TGTGCCAGCAGCTTGACAGCGAGCTACGAGCAGTACTTC.

The chain recombines TRBV2 with TRBJ2-3; D is uncertain. With 1 base removed from V and 3 bases from J, the gap between germline ends came to 8 bases. Germline V lookup: CDR1 SNHLY, CDR2 FYNNEI. The length of the CDR3 is 14 residues. For the CDR3, the DNA is TGTGCCAGCAGTGAAGATATCGGGACAGATACGCAGTATTTT. It codes for CASSEDIGTDTQYF.

On this clone itself: Sequence at one end of the junction differs from germline and may be a read error. The V and J genes are TRBV4-1 and TRBJ2-1; D might be TRBD2 (5 bases). CDR3 length: 14 amino acids. Germline V gives CDR1 MGHRA, CDR2 YSYEKL. The DNA of the CDR3 is TGCGCCAGCAGCCCTGAACGGGAAACCACCCCCGCGGTCTTC. Its translation is CASSPERETTPAVF.

The chain recombines TRBV29-1 with TRBJ2-1; a possible D gene is TRBD2 (5 bases). The ends were cut back, 7 bases at V and 0 bases at J, with 16 bases in the middle. This CDR3 is built from 15 residues. Germline assignment: CDR1 SQVTM and CDR2 ANQGSEA. CDR3 region: CSGLSGLTSYNEQFF. The CDR3 DNA reads as TGCAGCGGCCTAAGCGGCTTAACCTCCTACAATGAGCAGTTCTTC.

This clone occurred a few times. V and J are TRBV6-1 and TRBJ2-1; 11 bases are shared with TRBD2. The V segment lost 3 bases and the J segment 8 bases; nucleotides outside the gene matches: 12. Germline V gives CDR1 MNHNS, CDR2 SASEGT. This CDR3 contains 17 residues. The CDR3 loop is CASSEAVAGGPGDEQFF. The CDR3, as DNA: TGTGCCAGCAGTGAGGCCGTAGCGGGGGGGCCGGGAGATGAGCAGTTCTTC.

The rearrangement joins TRBV6-5 to TRBJ2-3; the match to TRBD2 covers 12 bases. V lost 2 bases and J lost 6; bases outside the gene matches: 6. The CDR3 totals 16 residues. Germline CDR1 is MNHEY and CDR2 is SVGAGI. CDR3 sequence reads: CASSYKTSGRADTQYF. CDR3 sequence (DNA): TGTGCCAGCAGTTACAAGACTAGCGGGAGAGCCGATACGCAGTATTTT.

V and J are TRBV11-2 and TRBJ2-3; weak D call: TRBD2 (6 bases). The CDR3 sequence is 16 residues long. Trimming removed 1 base from V and 1 base from J, with 12 bases in between. CDR1 is SGHAT, CDR2 FQNNGV, per germline. CDR3 loop: CASSLGERARTDTQYF. The CDR3 coding sequence is TGTGCCAGCAGCTTAGGCGAGCGGGCTCGCACAGATACGCAGTATTTT.

This clone occurred a few times. This chain's CDR3 is CSVEKRLRGTEAFF. CDR3 DNA: TGCAGCGTTGAGAAGCGATTGCGAGGGACTGAAGCTTTCTTT. V and J are TRBV29-1 and TRBJ1-1, with D uncertain. Germline V gives CDR1 SQVTM, CDR2 ANQGSEA. This CDR3 comprises 14 residues. The V and J ends lost 3 bases and 5 bases respectively, with 16 bases between them.

The chain uses TRBV5-1 and TRBJ2-5; 7 nucleotides align to TRBD1. The CDR3 has 16 residues. The junction had 12 bases not matched to a gene; V was cut back by 3 bases and J by 4 bases. Germline V gene data show CDR1 as SGHRS and CDR2 as YFSETQ. CDR3 coding DNA: TGCGCCAGCAGCTCCTACACAGGGGCGGTGGGAGAGACCCAGTACTTC. It encodes CASSSYTGAVGETQYF.

The chain couples TRBV4-1 to TRBJ2-7; tentatively, D is TRBD1 (6 bases). Trimming took 4 bases from V and 4 from J, leaving 11 bases between them. The CDR3 spans 13 residues. Germline assignment: CDR1 MGHRA and CDR2 YSYEKL. The DNA for the CDR3 is TGCGCCAGCAGCCGACAGGTTTTTTACGAGCAGTACTTC. This encodes CASSRQVFYEQYF.

The chain couples TRBV28 to TRBJ2-7; 7 positions match TRBD1. CDR3 length: 16 residues. Germline V CDR1 and CDR2: MDHEN, SYDVKM. The ends lost 7 bases at V and 0 bases at J; junction bases unmatched: 12. The CDR3 DNA reads as TGTGCCAGCACCGGAACCGGGACAGCCAACTCCTACGAGCAGTACTTC. Encoded protein: CASTGTGTANSYEQYF.

The chain joins TRBV2 to TRBJ2-3; TRBD2 might be the D (6 bases). Germline CDR1 SNHLY, CDR2 FYNNEI. Trimming pared 3 bases from V and 2 bases from J, leaving 12 bases between. The CDR3 contains 15 residues. This CDR3 is CASSDGSGPTDTQYF. The CDR3 coding sequence is TGTGCCAGCAGTGATGGTAGCGGTCCCACAGATACGCAGTATTTT.